This is a list of T cell receptor beta chains from one sample in a study of shared clonotypes between healthy human individuals. The data were produced by immunoSEQ multiplex PCR, yet TCRdb's version contains in-frame clones alone and is incomplete. Found here are 1,400,000 or so clones, just under 99% of them singletons; the top ten hold under 0.45%. The sequenced material came from naive CD4+ T cells sorted from blood. Every receptor here comes from a man aged 25 to 40 in good health. CDR3s include the opening cysteine and the closing phenylalanine or tryptophan. The D gene is left open where the match is weak.

d_gene: -; v_gene: TRBV7-9; len: 15; j_gene: TRBJ1-1; CDR3nt: TGTGCCAGCAGCCCCTCGACAGGAGGAGACACTGAAGCTTTCTTT; CDR3aa: CASSPSTGGDTEAFF
d_gene: -; v_gene: TRBV5-5; len: 18; j_gene: TRBJ1-5; CDR3nt: TGTGCCAGCAGCTTGGTGGGCCAGGGAGGATCTTCGGATCAGCCCCAGCATTTT; CDR3aa: CASSLVGQGGSSDQPQHF
d_gene: -; v_gene: TRBV5-1; len: 13; j_gene: TRBJ1-5; CDR3nt: TGCGCCAGCAGCTTGGACAGAGGTCAGCCCCAGCATTTT; CDR3aa: CASSLDRGQPQHF
d_gene: -; v_gene: TRBV11-2; len: 14; j_gene: TRBJ2-5; CDR3nt: TGTGCCAGCAGCTTAGGCATAGGGCAAGAGACCCAGTACTTC; CDR3aa: CASSLGIGQETQYF
d_gene: -; v_gene: TRBV4-1; len: 15; j_gene: TRBJ2-5; CDR3nt: TGCGCCAGCAGCCCGTGGGCCGGTGCCCAAGAGACCCAGTACTTC; CDR3aa: CASSPWAGAQETQYF
d_gene: -; v_gene: TRBV29-1; len: 13; j_gene: TRBJ2-1; CDR3nt: TGCAGCGCAGGGGTTAGCTCCTACAATGAGCAGTTCTTC; CDR3aa: CSAGVSSYNEQFF
d_gene: TRBD1; v_gene: TRBV5-1; len: 14; j_gene: TRBJ2-2; CDR3nt: TGCGCCAGCAGCTCTCGACAGGGACCCGGGGAGCTGTTTTTT; CDR3aa: CASSSRQGPGELFF
d_gene: TRBD2; v_gene: TRBV5-6; len: 13; j_gene: TRBJ2-3; CDR3nt: TGTGCCTCGGAGACTAGCGGCACAGATACGCAGTATTTT; CDR3aa: CASETSGTDTQYF
d_gene: -; v_gene: TRBV10-1; len: 13; j_gene: TRBJ1-2; CDR3nt: TGCGCCAGCAGTGCAGACAGGCTTGCTGGCTACACCTTC; CDR3aa: CASSADRLAGYTF
d_gene: TRBD1; v_gene: TRBV7-6; len: 16; j_gene: TRBJ1-3; CDR3nt: TGTGCCAGCAGCGACCAGACAGGGTATATTGGAAACACCATATATTTT; CDR3aa: CASSDQTGYIGNTIYF
d_gene: -; v_gene: TRBV7-9; len: 15; j_gene: TRBJ2-7; CDR3nt: TGTGCCAGCAGCTTAGCACAGGGTGTTCGACTCGAGCAGTACTTC; CDR3aa: CASSLAQGVRLEQYF
d_gene: TRBD2; v_gene: TRBV7-6; len: 16; j_gene: TRBJ2-2; CDR3nt: TGTGCCAGCAGCATGCTAGCGGGAGGGCCAACCGGGGAGCTGTTTTTT; CDR3aa: CASSMLAGGPTGELFF
d_gene: -; v_gene: TRBV9; len: 12; j_gene: TRBJ1-4; CDR3nt: TGTGCCAGCAGCGGGGCCAGTGAAAAACTGTTTTTT; CDR3aa: CASSGASEKLFF
d_gene: TRBD1; v_gene: TRBV18; len: 16; j_gene: TRBJ2-4; CDR3nt: TGTGCCAGCTCACTTACGGGGCAGGGGGCAGTAAACATTCAGTACTTC; CDR3aa: CASSLTGQGAVNIQYF
d_gene: -; v_gene: TRBV2; len: 12; j_gene: TRBJ2-3; CDR3nt: TGTGCCACCAGGGCCTTGGGGGATACGCAGTATTTT; CDR3aa: CATRALGDTQYF
d_gene: TRBD1; v_gene: TRBV5-1; len: 15; j_gene: TRBJ2-3; CDR3nt: TGCGCCAGCAGCAAGGACAGGGGTGGTACAGATACGCAGTATTTT; CDR3aa: CASSKDRGGTDTQYF
d_gene: -; v_gene: TRBV19; len: 14; j_gene: TRBJ2-7; CDR3nt: TGTGCCAGTAGTATAGGGTACAGGTCCTACGAGCAGTACTTC; CDR3aa: CASSIGYRSYEQYF
d_gene: -; v_gene: TRBV28; len: 14; j_gene: TRBJ2-3; CDR3nt: TGTGCCAGCAGTCCCCCCCCTGGGACAGATACGCAGTATTTT; CDR3aa: CASSPPPGTDTQYF
d_gene: -; v_gene: TRBV11-3; len: 13; j_gene: TRBJ2-2; CDR3nt: TGTGCCAGCAGCTTAGGGGCCTCTGGAAAGCTGTTTTTT; CDR3aa: CASSLGASGKLFF